Sequencing of this TCR beta chain was carried out in a study of low-dose radiotherapy and immunotherapy resistance in tumors. TRAV- and TRBV-specific primers were used for first-strand cDNA, which covered alpha and beta chains. TCR amplification ran 15 to 20 PCR cycles using constant-region and V-primer adapter primers. TCRdb independently ran MiXCR on the reads; one entry per CDR3 protein. This table has roughly 90,000 distinct CDR3 sequences, 20% to 25% appearing once. V shed 6 bases and J 7 bases; nucleotides not matched to a gene: 4. There are 15 residues in the CDR3. Per the germline V gene, CDR1 is KGHSH and CDR2 is LQKENI. The time point was: after trial treatment. Treatment in this sample: LDRT plus nivolumab, ipilimumab, low-dose cyclophosphamide and aspirin (RACIN trial). This clonotype was counted many times.

The sequence came from a female donor with ovarian cancer. The sequences come from PBMCs, collected after low-dose radiotherapy plus immunotherapy. The chain recombines TRBV18 with TRBJ2-1, with 15 bases matching TRBD2. DNA of the CDR3: TGTGCCAGCTCCCGGACTAGCGGGAGGGGGAATGAGCAGTTCTTC. As protein: CASSRTSGRGNEQFF.